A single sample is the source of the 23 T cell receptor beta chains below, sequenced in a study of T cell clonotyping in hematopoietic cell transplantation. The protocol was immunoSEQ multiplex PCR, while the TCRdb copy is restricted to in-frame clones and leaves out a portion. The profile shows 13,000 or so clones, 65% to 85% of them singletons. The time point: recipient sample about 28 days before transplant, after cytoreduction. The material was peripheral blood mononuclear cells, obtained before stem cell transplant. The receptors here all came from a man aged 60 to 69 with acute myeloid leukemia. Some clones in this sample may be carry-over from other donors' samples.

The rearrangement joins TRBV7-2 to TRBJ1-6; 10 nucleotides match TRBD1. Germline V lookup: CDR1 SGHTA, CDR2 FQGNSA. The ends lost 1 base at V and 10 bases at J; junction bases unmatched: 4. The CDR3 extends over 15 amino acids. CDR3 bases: TGTGCCAGCAGCTTAGTGGGGACAGGGGAATCACCCCTCCACTTT. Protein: CASSLVGTGESPLHF. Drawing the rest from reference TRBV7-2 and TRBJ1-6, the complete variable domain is GAGVSQSPSNKVTEKGKDVELRCDPISGHTALYWYRQSLGQGLEFLIYFQGNSAPDKSGLPSDRFSAERTGGSVSTLTIQRTQQEDSAVYLCASSLVGTGESPLHFGNGTRLTVT.

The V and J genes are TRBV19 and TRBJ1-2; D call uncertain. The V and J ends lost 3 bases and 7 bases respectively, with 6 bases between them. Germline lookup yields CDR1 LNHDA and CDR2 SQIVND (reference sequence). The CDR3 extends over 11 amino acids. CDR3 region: CASSIAGGYTF. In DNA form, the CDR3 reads TGTGCCAGTAGTATCGCCGGTGGCTACACCTTC. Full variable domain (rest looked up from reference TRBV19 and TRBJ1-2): DGGITQSPKYLFRKEGQNVTLSCEQNLNHDAMYWYRQDPGQGLRLIYYSQIVNDFQKGDIAEGYSVSREKKESFPLTVTSAQKNPTAFYLCASSIAGGYTFGSGTRLTVV.

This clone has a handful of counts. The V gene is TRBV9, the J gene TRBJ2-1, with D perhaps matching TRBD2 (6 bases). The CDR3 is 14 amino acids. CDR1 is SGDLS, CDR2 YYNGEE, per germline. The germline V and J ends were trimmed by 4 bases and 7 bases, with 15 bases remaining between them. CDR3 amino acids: CASSPRRVANEQFF. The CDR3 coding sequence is TGTGCCAGCAGCCCCCGGAGGGTTGCGAATGAGCAGTTCTTC.

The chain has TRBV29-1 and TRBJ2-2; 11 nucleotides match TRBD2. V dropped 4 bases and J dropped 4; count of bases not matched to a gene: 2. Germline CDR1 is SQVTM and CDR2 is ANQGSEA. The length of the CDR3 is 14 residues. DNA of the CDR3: TGCAGCGTTGGACTAGCGGGACCCACCGGGGAGCTGTTTTTT. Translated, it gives CSVGLAGPTGELFF.

In DNA, the CDR3 is TGTGCCATCAGCGCCGGGCAGTCGACCTACGAGCAGTACTTC. Translating it yields CAISAGQSTYEQYF. V gene TRBV10-3 combines with J gene TRBJ2-7; D not certain. The CDR3 contains 14 residues. Germline V gene sequence: CDR1 ENHRY, CDR2 SYGVKD. Trimming left V 6 bases short and J 2 bases short, with 14 bases between.

CDR3 sequence (DNA): TGTGCCAGCAGCTTAGGGGACTACAATGAGCAGTTCTTC. Protein: CASSLGDYNEQFF. The chain employs TRBV11-2 and TRBJ2-1; D unclear. With 1 base removed from V and 3 bases from J, the gap between germline ends came to 4 bases. Germline CDR1 and CDR2: SGHAT and FQNNGV. CDR3 length: 13 residues.

This CDR3 is CASSQGGAGVNQPQHF. The CDR3 nucleotides are TGTGCCAGCAGCCAGGGAGGGGCAGGGGTTAATCAGCCCCAGCATTTT. The chain recombines TRBV4-2 with TRBJ1-5; tentative D call: TRBD1 (6 bases). The CDR3 spans 16 residues. Germline V gene data show CDR1 as LGHNA and CDR2 as YNFKEQ. V was clipped by 3 bases and J by 4 bases, with 16 bases between them.

The chain's CDR3 is CASKLVSGGLSDEQFF. The DNA for the CDR3 is TGCGCCAGTAAGTTAGTAAGCGGGGGATTGAGTGATGAGCAGTTCTTC. This rearrangement joins TRBV5-1 to TRBJ2-1; TRBD2 agrees at 8 bases. Germline lookup yields CDR1 SGHRS and CDR2 YFSETQ. The length of the CDR3 is 16 residues. Trimming at V came to 8 bases and at J to 8 bases, leaving 18 bases not matched to a gene.

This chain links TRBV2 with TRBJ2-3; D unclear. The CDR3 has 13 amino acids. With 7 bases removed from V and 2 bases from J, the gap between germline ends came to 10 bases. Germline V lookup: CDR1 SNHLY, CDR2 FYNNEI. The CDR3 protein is CASTTENTDTQYF. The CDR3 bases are TGTGCCAGCACAACAGAGAACACAGATACGCAGTATTTT.

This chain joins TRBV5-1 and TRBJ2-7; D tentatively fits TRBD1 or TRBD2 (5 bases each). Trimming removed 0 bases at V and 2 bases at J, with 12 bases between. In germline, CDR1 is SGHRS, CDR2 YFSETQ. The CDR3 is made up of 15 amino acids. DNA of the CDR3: TGCGCCAGCAGCTTGGTTTCCGGGACCCCCTACGAGCAGTACTTC. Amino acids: CASSLVSGTPYEQYF.

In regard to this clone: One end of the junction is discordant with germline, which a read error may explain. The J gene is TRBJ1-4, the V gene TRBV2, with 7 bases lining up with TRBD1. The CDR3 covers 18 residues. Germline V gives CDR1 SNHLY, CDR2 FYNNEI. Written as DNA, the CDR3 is TGTGCCAGCAGGGAAGACAGGGACATATTAGGAACTAATGAAAAACTGTTTTTT. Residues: CASREDRDILGTNEKLFF. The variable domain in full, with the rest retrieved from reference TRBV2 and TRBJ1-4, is EPEVTQTPSHQVTQMGQEVILRCVPISNHLYFYWYRQILGQKVEFLVSFYNNEISEKSEIFDDQFSVERPDGSNFTLKIRSTKLEDSAMYFCASREDRDILGTNEKLFFGSGTQLSVL.

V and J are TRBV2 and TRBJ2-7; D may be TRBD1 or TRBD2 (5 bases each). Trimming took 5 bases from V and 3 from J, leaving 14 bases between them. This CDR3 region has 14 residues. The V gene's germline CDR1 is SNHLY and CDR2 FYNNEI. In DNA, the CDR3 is TGTGCCAGCAGTCCCGGGACGGTGATCTACGAGCAGTACTTC. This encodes CASSPGTVIYEQYF.

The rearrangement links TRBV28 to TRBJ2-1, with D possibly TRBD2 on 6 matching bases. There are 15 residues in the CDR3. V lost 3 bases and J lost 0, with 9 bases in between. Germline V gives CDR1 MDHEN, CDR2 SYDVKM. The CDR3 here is CASSFGGSSYNEQFF. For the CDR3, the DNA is TGTGCCAGCAGTTTTGGGGGGAGCTCCTACAATGAGCAGTTCTTC.

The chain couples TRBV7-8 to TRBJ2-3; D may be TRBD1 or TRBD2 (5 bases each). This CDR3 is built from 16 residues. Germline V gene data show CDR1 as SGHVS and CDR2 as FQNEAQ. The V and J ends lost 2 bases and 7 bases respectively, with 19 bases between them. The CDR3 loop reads CASSLLVGVMMYTQYF. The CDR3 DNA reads TGTGCCAGCAGCTTACTTGTGGGGGTAATGATGTATACGCAGTATTTT.

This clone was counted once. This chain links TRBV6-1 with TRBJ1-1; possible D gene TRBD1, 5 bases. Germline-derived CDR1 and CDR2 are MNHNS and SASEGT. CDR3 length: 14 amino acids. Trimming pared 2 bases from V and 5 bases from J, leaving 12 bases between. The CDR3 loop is CASSEQGVMTEAFF. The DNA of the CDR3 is TGTGCCAGCAGTGAACAGGGTGTGATGACTGAAGCTTTCTTT.

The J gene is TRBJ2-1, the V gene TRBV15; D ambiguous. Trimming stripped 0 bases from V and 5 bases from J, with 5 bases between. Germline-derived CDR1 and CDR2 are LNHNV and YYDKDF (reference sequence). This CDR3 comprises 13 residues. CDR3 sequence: CATSREQHNEQFF. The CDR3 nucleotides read TGTGCCACCAGCAGAGAACAGCACAATGAGCAGTTCTTC.

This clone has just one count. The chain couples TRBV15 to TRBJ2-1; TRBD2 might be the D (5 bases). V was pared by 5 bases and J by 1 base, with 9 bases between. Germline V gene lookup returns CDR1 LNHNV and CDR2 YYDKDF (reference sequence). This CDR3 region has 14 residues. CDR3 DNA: TGTGCCACCAGCGGAACGGGGTCCTACAATGAGCAGTTCTTC. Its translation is CATSGTGSYNEQFF.

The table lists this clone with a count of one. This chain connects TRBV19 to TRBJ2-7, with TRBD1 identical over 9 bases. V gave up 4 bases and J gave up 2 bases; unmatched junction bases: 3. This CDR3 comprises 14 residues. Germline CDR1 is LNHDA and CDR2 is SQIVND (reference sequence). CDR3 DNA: TGTGCCAGTAGTACCGGACAGGGGCCCTACGAGCAGTACTTC. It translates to CASSTGQGPYEQYF.

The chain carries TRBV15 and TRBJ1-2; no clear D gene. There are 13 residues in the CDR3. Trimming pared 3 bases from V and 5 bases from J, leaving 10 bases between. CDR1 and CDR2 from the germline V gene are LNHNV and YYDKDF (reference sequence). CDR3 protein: CATSSDGKYGYTF. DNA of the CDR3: TGTGCCACCAGCAGCGACGGGAAGTATGGCTACACCTTC.

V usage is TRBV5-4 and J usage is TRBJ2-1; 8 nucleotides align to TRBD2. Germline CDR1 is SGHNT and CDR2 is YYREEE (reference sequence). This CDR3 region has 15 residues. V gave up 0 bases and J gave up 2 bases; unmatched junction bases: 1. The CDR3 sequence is CASSLVGGAYNEQFF. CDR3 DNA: TGTGCCAGCAGCTTGGTCGGGGGGGCCTACAATGAGCAGTTCTTC.

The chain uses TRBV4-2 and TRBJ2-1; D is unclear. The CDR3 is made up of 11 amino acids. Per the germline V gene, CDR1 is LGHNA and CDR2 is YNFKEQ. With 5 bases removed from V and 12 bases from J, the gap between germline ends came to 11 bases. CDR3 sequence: CASSSLLGQFF. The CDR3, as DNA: TGTGCCAGCAGCTCTTTGCTGGGGCAGTTCTTC.

In nucleotides, the CDR3 is TGTGCCAGTAGTAATCGGGGTAGCGACTATGGCTACACCTTC. Its translation: CASSNRGSDYGYTF. The genes are TRBV19 and TRBJ1-2; D is unresolved. CDR3 size: 14 residues. The germline V and J ends were trimmed by 4 bases and 3 bases, with 12 bases remaining between them. Germline CDR1 is LNHDA and CDR2 is SQIVND (reference sequence).

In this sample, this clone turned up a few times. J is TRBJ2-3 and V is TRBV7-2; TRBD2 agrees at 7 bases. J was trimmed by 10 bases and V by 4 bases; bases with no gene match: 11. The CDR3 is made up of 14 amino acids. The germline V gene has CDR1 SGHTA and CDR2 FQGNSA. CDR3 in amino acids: CASSSALGGSAQYF. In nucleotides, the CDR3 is TGTGCCAGCAGCTCGGCCCTTGGCGGGAGTGCGCAGTATTTT. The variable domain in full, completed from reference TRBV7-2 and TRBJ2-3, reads GAGVSQSPSNKVTEKGKDVELRCDPISGHTALYWYRQSLGQGLEFLIYFQGNSAPDKSGLPSDRFSAERTGGSVSTLTIQRTQQEDSAVYLCASSSALGGSAQYFGPGTRLTVL.